The present TCR beta chain was sequenced within a study of T cells in Graves' hyperthyroidism and ophthalmopathy. Study-wide results and limits: A model of 13 V-J pairs discriminated ophthalmopathy from stable hyperthyroidism. Most clonotypes expanded in the thyroid (above 0.001) were also present in blood.

This clonotype came up a few times. Its antigen is not known. Each 10 ml fresh peripheral blood draw supplied the PBMCs. The source material, RNA transcripts, was used to amplify TCR beta CDR3 regions. Carried out on the TCR CDR3, a first-round RT-PCR used the HTBI primer set. TCRdb passed the multiplex PCR reads through MiXCR, listing each CDR3 protein once. Here the sample spans roughly 510,000 distinct CDR3 sequences, about 20% being singletons. The V gene lost 3 bases and the J gene lost 8 bases, with 17 bases spanning the gap. The CDR3 is 15 amino acids. In germline, CDR1 is LNHNV, CDR2 YYDKDF (reference sequence).

V is TRBV15 and J is TRBJ1-3; D unresolved. This clonotype was obtained from a man aged 18 to 35 with Graves' hyperthyroidism. The source material was blood. This CDR3 reads CATSREWADPDTIYF. CDR3 coding DNA: TGTGCCACCAGCAGGGAATGGGCGGACCCGGACACCATATATTTT.